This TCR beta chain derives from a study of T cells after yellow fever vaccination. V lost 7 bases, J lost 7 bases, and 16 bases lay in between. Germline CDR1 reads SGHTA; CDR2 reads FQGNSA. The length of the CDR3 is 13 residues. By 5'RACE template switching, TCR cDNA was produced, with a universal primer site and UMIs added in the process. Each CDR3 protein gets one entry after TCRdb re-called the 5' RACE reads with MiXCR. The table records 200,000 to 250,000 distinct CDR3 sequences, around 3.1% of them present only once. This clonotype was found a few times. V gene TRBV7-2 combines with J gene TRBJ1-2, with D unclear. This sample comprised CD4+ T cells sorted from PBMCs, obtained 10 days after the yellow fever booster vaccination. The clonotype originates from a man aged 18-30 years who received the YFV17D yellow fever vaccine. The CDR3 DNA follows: TGTGCCAGCATTGCGGCCGGTCTGTCTGGCTACACCTTC. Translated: CASIAAGLSGYTF.